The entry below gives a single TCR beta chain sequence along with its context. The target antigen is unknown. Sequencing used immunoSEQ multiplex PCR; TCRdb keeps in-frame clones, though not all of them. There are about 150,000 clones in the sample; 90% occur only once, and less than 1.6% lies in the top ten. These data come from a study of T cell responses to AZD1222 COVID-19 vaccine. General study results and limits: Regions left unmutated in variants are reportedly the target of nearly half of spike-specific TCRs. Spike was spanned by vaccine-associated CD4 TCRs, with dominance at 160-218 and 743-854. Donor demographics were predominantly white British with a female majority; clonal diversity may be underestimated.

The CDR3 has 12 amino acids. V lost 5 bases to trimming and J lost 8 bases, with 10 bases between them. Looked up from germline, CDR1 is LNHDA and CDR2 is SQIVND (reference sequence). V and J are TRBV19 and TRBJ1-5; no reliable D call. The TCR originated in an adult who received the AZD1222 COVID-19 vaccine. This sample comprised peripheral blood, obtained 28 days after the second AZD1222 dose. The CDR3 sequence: CASSLWFEPQHF. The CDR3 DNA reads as TGTGCCAGTAGTCTGTGGTTTGAGCCCCAGCATTTT.